This T cell receptor (beta chain) appears in the sequencing data of a study of blood T cell repertoires in COVID-19. Study in general: Sites in the United States, Italy and Spain provided acute and convalescent COVID-19 samples. PBMCs, B-cell-depleted T cells, or T cells provided the cDNA or gDNA that made up the material.

As handled by the study authors: Estimated nucleated cell counts came from reference gene primer amplification. Using immunoSEQ multiplex PCR, the repertoire was profiled, and TCRdb retains in-frame clones only, with some absent. Clone size and V and J calls were adopted from that table, with D and trimming inferred from the DNA. The sample has fewer than 30,000 clones; around 82% are singletons. V shed 4 bases, J shed 2 bases, and the junction held 9 bases outside the gene matches. Per germline, CDR1 LGHDT and CDR2 YNNKEL (reference sequence). The CDR3 loop spans 16 amino acids. The sequence was collected from a man between 65 and 85 years old with active COVID-19. The V gene is TRBV3-1 (or the pseudogene TRBV3-2), the J gene TRBJ2-3; 7 nucleotides match TRBD2. Sequenced: peripheral blood. The CDR3 nucleotides are TGTGCCAGCAGCCTCATTCTCGGGGGGACCACAGATACGCAGTATTTT. This gives the protein CASSLILGGTTDTQYF.